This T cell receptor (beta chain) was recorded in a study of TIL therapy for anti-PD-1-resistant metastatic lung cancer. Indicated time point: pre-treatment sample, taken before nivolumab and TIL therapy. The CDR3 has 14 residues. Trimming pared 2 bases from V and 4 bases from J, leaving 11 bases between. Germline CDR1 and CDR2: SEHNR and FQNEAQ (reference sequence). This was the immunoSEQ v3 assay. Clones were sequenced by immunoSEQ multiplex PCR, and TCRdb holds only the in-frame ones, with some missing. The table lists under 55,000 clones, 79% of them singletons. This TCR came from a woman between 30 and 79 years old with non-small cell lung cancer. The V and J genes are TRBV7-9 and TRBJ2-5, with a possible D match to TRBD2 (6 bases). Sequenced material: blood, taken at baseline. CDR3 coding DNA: TGTGCCAGCAGCTTACTTCTCGGGGGAGAGACCCAGTACTTC. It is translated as CASSLLLGGETQYF.